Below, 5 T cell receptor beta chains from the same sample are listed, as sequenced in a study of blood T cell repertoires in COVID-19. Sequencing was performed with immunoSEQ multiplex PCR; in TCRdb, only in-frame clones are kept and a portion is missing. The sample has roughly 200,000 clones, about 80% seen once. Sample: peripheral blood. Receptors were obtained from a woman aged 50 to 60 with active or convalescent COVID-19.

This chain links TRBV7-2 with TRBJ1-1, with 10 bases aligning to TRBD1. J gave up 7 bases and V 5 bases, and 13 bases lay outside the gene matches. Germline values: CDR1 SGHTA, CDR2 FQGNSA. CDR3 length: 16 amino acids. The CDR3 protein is CASSTDRGAEQGEAFF. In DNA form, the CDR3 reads TGTGCCAGCAGCACGGACAGGGGGGCTGAACAGGGTGAAGCTTTCTTT. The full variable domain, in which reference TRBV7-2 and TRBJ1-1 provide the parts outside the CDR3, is GAGVSQSPSNKVTEKGKDVELRCDPISGHTALYWYRQSLGQGLEFLIYFQGNSAPDKSGLPSDRFSAERTGGSVSTLTIQRTQQEDSAVYLCASSTDRGAEQGEAFFGQGTRLTVV.

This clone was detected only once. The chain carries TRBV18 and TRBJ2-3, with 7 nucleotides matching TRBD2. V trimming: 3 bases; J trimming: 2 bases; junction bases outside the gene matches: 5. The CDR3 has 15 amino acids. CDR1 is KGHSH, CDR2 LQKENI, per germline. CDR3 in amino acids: CASSPTGLPTDTQYF. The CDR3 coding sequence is TGTGCCAGCTCACCGACGGGACTACCCACAGATACGCAGTATTTT.

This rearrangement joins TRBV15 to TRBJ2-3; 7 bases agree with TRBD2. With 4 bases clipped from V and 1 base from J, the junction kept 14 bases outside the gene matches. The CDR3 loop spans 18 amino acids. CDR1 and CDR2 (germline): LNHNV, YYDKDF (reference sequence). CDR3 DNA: TGTGCCACCAGCACTGGGAAGGTGGGGGGAGGGCGCACAGATACGCAGTATTTT. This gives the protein CATSTGKVGGGRTDTQYF.

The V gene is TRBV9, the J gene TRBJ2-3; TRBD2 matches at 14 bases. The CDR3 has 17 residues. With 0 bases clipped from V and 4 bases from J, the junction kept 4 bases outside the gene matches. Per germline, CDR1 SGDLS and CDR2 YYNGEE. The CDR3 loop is CASSVVGTSGRADTQYF. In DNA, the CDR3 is TGTGCCAGCAGCGTAGTAGGGACTAGCGGGAGAGCAGATACGCAGTATTTT.

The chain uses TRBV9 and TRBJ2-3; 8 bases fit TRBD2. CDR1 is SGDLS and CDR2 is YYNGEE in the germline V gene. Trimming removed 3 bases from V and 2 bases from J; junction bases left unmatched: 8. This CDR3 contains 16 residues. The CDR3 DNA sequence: TGTGCCAGCAGCGCCATAGGACTAGCCGTCACAGATACGCAGTATTTT. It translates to CASSAIGLAVTDTQYF.